This record looks at one T cell receptor (beta chain) sequence and its context. The antigen is undetermined. The data are from a study of OX40 agonist ivuxolimab in advanced cancers. The overall study: Ivuxolimab was administered intravenously to patients at 0.01 to 10 mg/kg every 2 weeks. Dose-escalation patients were diagnosed with hepatocellular carcinoma, melanoma, renal cell cancer or head and neck cancer.

Profiled with immunoSEQ multiplex PCR; TCRdb holds only in-frame clones, not every one. The data show about 77,000 clones, roughly 84% seen once. Overall study results and limits: Partial responders dosed at 0.1-3.0 mg/kg displayed clonal expansion ranking among the lowest.

The germline CDR1 and CDR2 sequences are WNHNN and SYGVQD (reference sequence). V lost 3 bases and J 6 bases, leaving 17 bases between the germline ends. The CDR3 length is 15 residues. The gene calls are TRBV10-1 and TRBJ1-1; D not resolved. This clonotype was sampled from an adult with an advanced solid tumor such as melanoma, head and neck, liver or kidney cancer. The material was CD4+ or CD8+ T cells sorted from blood, obtained in a trial of the OX40 agonist ivuxolimab. This CDR3 reads CASSDGFSGNSEAFF. The CDR3 coding sequence is TGCGCCAGCAGTGATGGATTCTCCGGCAACTCTGAAGCTTTCTTT.